A few counts support the clone carrying this T cell receptor beta chain. Its target is not known. Reverse transcribing all isolated RNA meant expressed TCRB transcripts were sequenced. Naive, central memory and regulatory T cell samples averaged about 3.57 million reads. Sequenced by immunoSEQ multiplex PCR; TCRdb stores in-frame clones only, minus some. This sample carries roughly 150,000 clones, roughly 9% of them seen once, and the ten largest clones take about 0.7%. This sample is drawn from a study of beta chain features in type 1 diabetes. Study-wide background: Patients shared similar age, gender and cell yields with healthy donors.

Study-level results: TCRB CDR3s from Type 1 diabetes patients were moderately but significantly shorter in all four CD4+ subsets.

This CDR3 comprises 16 residues. V lost 4 bases to trimming and J lost 1 base, with 17 bases between them. CDR1 is MNHNS and CDR2 is SASEGT in the germline V gene. CD45RO/CCR7/CD25/CD127/CD95/CD27 sorting isolated CD4+ naive, central memory, regulatory and stem cell-like memory cells. The purity of all sorted populations exceeded 95%. The chain is built from TRBV6-1 and TRBJ2-7; D is possibly TRBD1 (5 bases). What was sequenced was central memory CD4+ T cells from blood. The TCR was taken from a woman in her twenties or thirties with type 1 diabetes. For the CDR3, the DNA is TGTGCCAGCAGTGTCGACGTACGACAGTTTTCCTACGAGCAGTACTTC. Residues: CASSVDVRQFSYEQYF.